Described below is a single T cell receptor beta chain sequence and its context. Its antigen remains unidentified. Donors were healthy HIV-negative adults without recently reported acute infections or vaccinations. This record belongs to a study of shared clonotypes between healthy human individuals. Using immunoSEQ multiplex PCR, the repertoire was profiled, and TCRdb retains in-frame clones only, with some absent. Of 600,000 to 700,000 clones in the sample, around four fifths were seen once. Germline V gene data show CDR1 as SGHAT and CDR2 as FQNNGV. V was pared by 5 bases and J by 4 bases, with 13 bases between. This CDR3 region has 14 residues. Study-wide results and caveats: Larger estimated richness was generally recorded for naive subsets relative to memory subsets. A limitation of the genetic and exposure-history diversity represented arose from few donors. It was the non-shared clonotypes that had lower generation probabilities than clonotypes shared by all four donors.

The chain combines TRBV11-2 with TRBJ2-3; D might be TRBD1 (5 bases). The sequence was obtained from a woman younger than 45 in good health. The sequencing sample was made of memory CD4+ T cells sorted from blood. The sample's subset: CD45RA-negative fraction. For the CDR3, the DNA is TGTGCCAGCAGCCGCAAGGGGCCCGCAGATACGCAGTATTTT. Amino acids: CASSRKGPADTQYF.